These T cell receptor beta chains were read from a single sample in a study of blood T cell repertoires in COVID-19. Using immunoSEQ multiplex PCR, the repertoire was profiled, and TCRdb retains in-frame clones only, with some absent. The table records around 54,000 clones, 81% of them present only once. Sequences were obtained from peripheral blood. The receptors originated from a woman aged 55-69 years with acute or convalescent COVID-19. CDR3s include the opening cysteine and the closing phenylalanine or tryptophan. The order of the fields is clone size, D gene, J gene, V gene, CDR3 protein, CDR3 DNA. A D gene is named only where the DNA matches it firmly. A clone size is listed for some rows: how often the clone was seen (once, few, many), or a class if it is expanded.

. | . | TRBJ1-1 | TRBV27 | CASSRGSTEAFF | TGTGCCAGCAGTAGGGGGTCCACTGAAGCTTTCTTT
. | . | TRBJ1-5 | TRBV19 | CASSINSGNQPQHF | TGTGCCAGTAGTATCAATAGTGGTAATCAGCCCCAGCATTTT
. | TRBD2 | TRBJ2-1 | TRBV24-1 | CATSRLAGGSANEQFF | TGTGCCACCAGTAGGTTAGCGGGAGGTTCCGCCAATGAGCAGTTCTTC
. | TRBD2 | TRBJ2-2 | TRBV18 | CASSPRTSGGVNTGELFF | TGTGCCAGCTCACCCCGGACTAGCGGGGGGGTGAACACCGGGGAGCTGTTTTTT
. | . | TRBJ2-5 | TRBV19 | CARRRKRSETQYF | TGTGCCAGGAGGAGGAAGAGGTCGGAGACCCAGTACTTC
. | . | TRBJ1-6 | TRBV2 | CARSELEGGDSPLHF | TGTGCCAGAAGTGAATTGGAGGGGGGGGATTCACCCCTCCACTTT
once | . | TRBJ1-2 | TRBV28 | CASRPDRYGYTF | TGTGCCAGCAGGCCAGACAGATATGGCTACACCTTC
. | TRBD2 | TRBJ2-1 | TRBV3-1/TRBV3-2 | CASSQMTSGGNNEQFF | TGTGCCAGCAGCCAAATGACTAGCGGGGGTAACAATGAGCAGTTCTTC
. | . | TRBJ2-2 | TRBV11-2 | CASSLGDTYTGELFF | TGTGCCAGCAGCTTAGGGGACACATACACCGGGGAGCTGTTTTTT
. | . | TRBJ2-7 | TRBV27 | CASSLSWQFYEQYF | TGTGCCAGCAGTTTATCGTGGCAGTTCTACGAGCAGTACTTC
. | TRBD1 | TRBJ2-3 | TRBV12-3/TRBV12-4 | CASDRVRGATQYF | TGTGCCAGCGACAGGGTAAGGGGTGCTACGCAGTATTTT
few | TRBD1 | TRBJ1-2 | TRBV11-2 | CASSLAVTGTYGYTF | TGTGCCAGCAGCTTAGCAGTGACAGGGACCTATGGCTACACCTTC
. | . | TRBJ1-2 | TRBV5-6 | CASSLAHYGLSPLYTF | TGTGCCAGCAGCTTGGCCCATTACGGACTCTCTCCTCTCTACACCTTC
once | . | TRBJ2-5 | TRBV4-1 | CASSQDEGRAQYF | TGCGCCAGCAGCCAAGACGAAGGCCGGGCCCAGTACTTC
. | . | TRBJ2-3 | TRBV19 | CASSELEGTDTQYF | TGTGCCAGTAGTGAACTAGAGGGCACAGATACGCAGTATTTT
once | . | TRBJ2-7 | TRBV18 | CASSLGGSYEQYF | TGTGCCAGCTCCCTGGGGGGTTCCTACGAGCAGTACTTC